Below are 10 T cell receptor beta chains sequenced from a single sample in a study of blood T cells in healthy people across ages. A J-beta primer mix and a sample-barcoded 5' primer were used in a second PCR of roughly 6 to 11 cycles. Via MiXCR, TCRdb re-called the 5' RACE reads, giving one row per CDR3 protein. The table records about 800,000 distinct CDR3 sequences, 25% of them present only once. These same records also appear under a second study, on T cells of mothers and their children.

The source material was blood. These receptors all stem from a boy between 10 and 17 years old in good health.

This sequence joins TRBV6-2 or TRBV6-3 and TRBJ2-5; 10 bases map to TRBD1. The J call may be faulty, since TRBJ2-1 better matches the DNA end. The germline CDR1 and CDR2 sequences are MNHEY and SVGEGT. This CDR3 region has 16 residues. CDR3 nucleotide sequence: TGTGCCAGCAGTTACTCGAACTCGGGACAGGGGCGTGAGCAGTTCTTC. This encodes CASSYSNSGQGREQFF.

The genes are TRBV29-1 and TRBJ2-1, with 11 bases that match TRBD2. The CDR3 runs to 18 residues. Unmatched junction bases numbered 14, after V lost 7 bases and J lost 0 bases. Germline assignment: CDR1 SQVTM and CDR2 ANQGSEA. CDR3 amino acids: CSGKGSGTSGSSYNEQFF. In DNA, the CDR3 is TGCAGCGGAAAAGGGTCGGGCACTAGCGGGAGCTCCTACAATGAGCAGTTCTTC.

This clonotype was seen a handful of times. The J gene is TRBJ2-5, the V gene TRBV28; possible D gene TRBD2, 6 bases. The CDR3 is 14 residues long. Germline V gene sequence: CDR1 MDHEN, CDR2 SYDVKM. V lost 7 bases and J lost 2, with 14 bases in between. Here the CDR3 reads CASTRWAGQETQYF. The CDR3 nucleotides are TGTGCCAGCACCCGATGGGCGGGACAAGAGACCCAGTACTTC.

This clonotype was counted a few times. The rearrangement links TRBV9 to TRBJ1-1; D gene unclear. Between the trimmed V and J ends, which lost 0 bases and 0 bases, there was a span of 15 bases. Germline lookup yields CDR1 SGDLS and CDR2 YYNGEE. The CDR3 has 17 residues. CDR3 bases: TGTGCCAGCAGCGTAGGGGCTAACTGGAGATTGAACACTGAAGCTTTCTTT. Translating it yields CASSVGANWRLNTEAFF.

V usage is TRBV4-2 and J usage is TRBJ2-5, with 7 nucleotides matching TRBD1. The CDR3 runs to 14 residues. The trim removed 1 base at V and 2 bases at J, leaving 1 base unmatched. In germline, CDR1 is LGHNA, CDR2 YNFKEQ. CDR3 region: CASSQGDRQETQYF. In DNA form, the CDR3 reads TGTGCCAGCAGCCAAGGGGACAGACAAGAGACCCAGTACTTC.

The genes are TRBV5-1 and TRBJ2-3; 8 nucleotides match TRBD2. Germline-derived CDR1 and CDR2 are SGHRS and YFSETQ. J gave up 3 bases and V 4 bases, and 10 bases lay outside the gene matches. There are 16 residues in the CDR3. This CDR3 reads CASSHPLAATTDTQYF. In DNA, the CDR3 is TGCGCCAGCAGCCACCCACTAGCGGCCACGACAGATACGCAGTATTTT.

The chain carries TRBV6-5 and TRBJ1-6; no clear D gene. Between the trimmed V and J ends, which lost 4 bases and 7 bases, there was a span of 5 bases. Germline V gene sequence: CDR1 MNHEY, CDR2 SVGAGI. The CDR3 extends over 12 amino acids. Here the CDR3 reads CASSFSNSPLHF. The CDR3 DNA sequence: TGTGCCAGCAGTTTCTCCAATTCACCCCTCCACTTT.

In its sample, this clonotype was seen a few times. CDR3 region: CASSEYGYEQFF. CDR3 DNA: TGTGCCAGCAGTGAATACGGGTATGAGCAGTTCTTC. The chain is built from TRBV25-1 and TRBJ2-1; D gene unclear. CDR3 size: 12 residues. V was cut by 0 bases and J by 8 bases, with 5 bases left in between. CDR1 MGHDK and CDR2 SYGVNS come from the germline V gene. Looking up the rest from reference TRBV25-1 and TRBJ2-1 gives the full variable domain: EADIYQTPRYLVIGTGKKITLECSQTMGHDKMYWYQQDPGMELHLIHYSYGVNSTEKGDLSSESTVSRIRTEHFPLTLESARPSHTSQYLCASSEYGYEQFFGPGTRLTVL.

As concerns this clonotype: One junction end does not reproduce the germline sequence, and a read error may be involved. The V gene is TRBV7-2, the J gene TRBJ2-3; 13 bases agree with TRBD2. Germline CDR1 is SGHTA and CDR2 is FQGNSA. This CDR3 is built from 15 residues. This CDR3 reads CAGSRTSGRTDTQYF. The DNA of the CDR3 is TGTGCCGGCAGCAGGACTAGCGGGAGAACAGATACGCAGTATTTT. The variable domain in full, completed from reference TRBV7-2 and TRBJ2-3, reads GAGVSQSPSNKVTEKGKDVELRCDPISGHTALYWYRQSLGQGLEFLIYFQGNSAPDKSGLPSDRFSAERTGGSVSTLTIQRTQQEDSAVYLCAGSRTSGRTDTQYFGPGTRLTVL.

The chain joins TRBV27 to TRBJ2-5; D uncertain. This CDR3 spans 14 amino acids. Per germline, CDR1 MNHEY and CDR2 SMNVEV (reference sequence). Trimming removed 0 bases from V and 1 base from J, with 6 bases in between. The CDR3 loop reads CASSLSLPQETQYF. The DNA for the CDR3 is TGTGCCAGCAGTTTATCCCTCCCCCAAGAGACCCAGTACTTC.